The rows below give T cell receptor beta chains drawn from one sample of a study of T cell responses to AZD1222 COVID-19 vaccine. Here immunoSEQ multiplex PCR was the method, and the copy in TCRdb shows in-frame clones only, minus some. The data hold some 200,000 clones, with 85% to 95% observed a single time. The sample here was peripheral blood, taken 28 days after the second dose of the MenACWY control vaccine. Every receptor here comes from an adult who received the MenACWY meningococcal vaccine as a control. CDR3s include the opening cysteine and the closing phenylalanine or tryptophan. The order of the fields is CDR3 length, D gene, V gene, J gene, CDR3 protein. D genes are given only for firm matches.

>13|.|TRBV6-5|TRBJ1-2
CASSPVGNYGYTF
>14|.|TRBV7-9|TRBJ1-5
CASSLGGGNQPQHF
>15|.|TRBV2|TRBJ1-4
CASSTDPAANEKLFF
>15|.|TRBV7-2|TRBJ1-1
CASSLLGGMNTEAFF
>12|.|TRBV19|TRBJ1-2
CASRRPNYGYTF
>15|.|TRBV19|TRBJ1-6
CASRAQRGANSPLHF
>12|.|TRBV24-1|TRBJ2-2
CATPKGSGELFF
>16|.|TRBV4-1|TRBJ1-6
CASSQGGAWDNSPLHF
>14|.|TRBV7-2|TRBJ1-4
CASSQGMVGEKLFF
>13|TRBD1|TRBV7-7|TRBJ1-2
CASSLEDRDGYTF
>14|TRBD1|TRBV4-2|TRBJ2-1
CASSQGTGNNEQFF
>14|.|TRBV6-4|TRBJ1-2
CASSPGGPGYGYTF
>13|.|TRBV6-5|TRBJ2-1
CASSYPYPGEQFF
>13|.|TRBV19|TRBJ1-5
CASSWLDNQPQHF
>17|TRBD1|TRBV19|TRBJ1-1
CASSPQIHSGGRTEAFF
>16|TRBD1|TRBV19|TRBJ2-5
CASSIWTGLREETQYF
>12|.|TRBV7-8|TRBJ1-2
CASSTQDYGYTF
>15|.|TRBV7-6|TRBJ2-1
CASSGSYRSGNEQFF
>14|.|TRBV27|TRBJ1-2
CASSRVGETAGYTF
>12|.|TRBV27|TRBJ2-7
CASSPLGFEQYF
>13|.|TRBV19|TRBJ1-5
CASSMTGPGPQHF
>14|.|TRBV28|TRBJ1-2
CASSPPFESYGYTF
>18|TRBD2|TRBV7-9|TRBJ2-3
CASSLGTSGASSTDTQYF
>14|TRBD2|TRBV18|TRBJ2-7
CASSPGTSGGEQYF
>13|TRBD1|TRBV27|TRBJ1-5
CASSLGQNQPQHF
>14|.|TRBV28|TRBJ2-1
CASTGVAVYNEQFF
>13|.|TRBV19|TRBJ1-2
CASAPGGGYGYTF
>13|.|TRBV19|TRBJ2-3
CASSIRWLDTQYF
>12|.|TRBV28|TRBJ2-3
CASMVSGDTQYF
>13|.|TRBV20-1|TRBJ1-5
CSASRQGNQPQHF
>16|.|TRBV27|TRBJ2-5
CASSFDAPRYQETQYF
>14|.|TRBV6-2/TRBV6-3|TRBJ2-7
CASSYRDNSYEQYF
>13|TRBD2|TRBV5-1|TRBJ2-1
CASGTSGRDEQFF
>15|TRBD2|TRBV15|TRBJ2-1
CATSREGLPGNEQFF
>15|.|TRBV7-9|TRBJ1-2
CASNLLGARAYGYTF
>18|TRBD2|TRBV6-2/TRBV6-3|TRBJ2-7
CASSTPQLTSGRPYEQYF
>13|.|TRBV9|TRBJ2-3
CASSVDPPDTQYF
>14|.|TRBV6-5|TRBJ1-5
CASSSQGVSQPQHF